This T cell receptor (beta chain) was captured in a study of blood T cell repertoires in COVID-19. Across the whole study: Material from acute and convalescent COVID-19 was sourced from the United States, Italy and Spain. Sample material is recorded as cDNA or gDNA derived from T cells, B-cell-depleted T cells, or PBMCs.

In the source study's methods: Estimation of nucleated cell counts relied on the amplification of reference gene primers. Sequenced by immunoSEQ multiplex PCR; TCRdb stores in-frame clones only, minus some. That table is the source of V, J and clone size, and D and trimming were worked out from the DNA. The sample records approximately 670,000 clones, 80% to 90% being singletons. Germline V gene lookup returns CDR1 MNHEY and CDR2 SVGEGT. Trimming cost V 6 bases and J 3 bases; bases outside gene matches: 9. The CDR3 contains 16 residues. Sequencing was carried out using peripheral blood. The V call is TRBV6-2 or TRBV6-3, the J call TRBJ2-7, with 12 positions matching TRBD2. This receptor was identified in a woman aged 18-35 years with acute or convalescent COVID-19. CDR3 bases: TGTGCCAGCAGCCCATCGACTAGCGGGGGAATCTACGAGCAGTACTTC. Protein product: CASSPSTSGGIYEQYF.